Listed here is a single T cell receptor (beta chain). This entry comes from a study of T cells in Graves' hyperthyroidism and ophthalmopathy. In germline, CDR1 is GTSNPN, CDR2 SVGIG (reference sequence). The CDR3 consists of 13 residues. Trimming took 8 bases from V and 8 from J, leaving 18 bases between them. TCR beta CDR3 regions were amplified from RNA transcripts. RT-PCR in the first round (using the HTBI primer set) targeted the TCR CDR3. MiXCR was run by TCRdb on the multiplex PCR reads, yielding one entry per CDR3 protein. The table includes some 720,000 distinct CDR3 sequences, about 15% detected once.

Sequencing used blood. The V gene is TRBV30, the J gene TRBJ1-4; D unclear. The TCR was taken from a man younger than 35 with Graves' hyperthyroidism. CDR3 in amino acids: CARRTVGMEKLFF. The CDR3 region has the DNA TGTGCCAGGCGGACGGTAGGGATGGAAAAACTGTTTTTT.